The clone carrying this T cell receptor beta chain was picked up one time. Its antigen is undetermined. The sample comes from a study of post-analysis software for immune sequencing data. There are 13 residues in the CDR3. The ends were cut back, 5 bases at V and 13 bases at J, with 18 bases in the middle. Germline V gives CDR1 SEHNR, CDR2 FQNEAQ (reference sequence). Libraries were made from TCR beta cDNA, and they carried unique molecular identifiers. TCRdb used MiXCR to reprocess the PCR reads, holding one entry per CDR3 protein. Among about 500,000 distinct CDR3 sequences listed, under 55% were seen once. The study's findings and limits: A few TRBV segments, TRBV5-6, TRBV5-1 and TRBV20-1 among them, were found more frequent in patients than controls.

J is TRBJ2-4 and V is TRBV7-9; tentative D call: TRBD2 (5 bases). The sample comprised blood. The TCR originated in a girl between 5 and 17 years old with multiple sclerosis. Here the CDR3 DNA reads TGTGCCAGCAGCCCACCTCAACCCGGGGAGCAGTACTTC. Protein sequence: CASSPPQPGEQYF.